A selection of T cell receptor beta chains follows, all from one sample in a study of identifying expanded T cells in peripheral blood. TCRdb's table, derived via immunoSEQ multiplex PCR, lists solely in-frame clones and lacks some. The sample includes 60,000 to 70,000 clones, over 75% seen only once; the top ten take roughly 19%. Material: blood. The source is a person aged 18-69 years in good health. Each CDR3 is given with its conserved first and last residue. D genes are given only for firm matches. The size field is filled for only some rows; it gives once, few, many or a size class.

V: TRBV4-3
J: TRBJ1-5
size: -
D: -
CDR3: CASSQDSNGYQPQHF
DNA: TGCGCCAGCAGCCAAGATTCTAACGGGTATCAGCCCCAGCATTTT

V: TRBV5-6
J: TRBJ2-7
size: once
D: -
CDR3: CASSLDARVYEQYF
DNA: TGTGCCAGCAGCTTGGATGCAAGAGTCTACGAGCAGTACTTC

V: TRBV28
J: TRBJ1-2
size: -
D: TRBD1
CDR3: CASSDRLGYTF
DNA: TGTGCCAGTTCGGACAGGCTAGGCTACACCTTC

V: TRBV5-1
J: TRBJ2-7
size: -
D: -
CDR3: CASKFGTSGYYEQYF
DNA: TGCGCCAGCAAGTTCGGGACAAGCGGGTACTACGAGCAGTACTTC

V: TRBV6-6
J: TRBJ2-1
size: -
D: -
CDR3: CASSYGTDISYNEQFF
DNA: TGTGCCAGCAGTTACGGGACGGACATAAGCTACAATGAGCAGTTCTTC

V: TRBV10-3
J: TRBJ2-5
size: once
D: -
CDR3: CAISEFAQGGKTQYF
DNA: TGTGCCATCAGTGAGTTTGCCCAGGGGGGAAAGACCCAGTACTTC

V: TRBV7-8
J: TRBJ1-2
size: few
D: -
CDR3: CASSKDTGRPEGYTF
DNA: TGTGCCAGCAGCAAAGACACGGGACGACCGGAGGGCTACACCTTC

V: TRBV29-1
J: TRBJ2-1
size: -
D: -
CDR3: CSVKRDEQFF
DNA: TGCAGCGTTAAACGGGATGAGCAGTTCTTC

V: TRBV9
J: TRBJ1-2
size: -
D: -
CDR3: CASSIPNYGYTF
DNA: TGTGCCAGCAGCATACCTAACTATGGCTACACCTTC

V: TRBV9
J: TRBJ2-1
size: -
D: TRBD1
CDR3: CASSVADRGRANEQFF
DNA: TGTGCCAGCAGCGTAGCCGACAGGGGGCGCGCGAATGAGCAGTTCTTC

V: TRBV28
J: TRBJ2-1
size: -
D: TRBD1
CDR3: CASSHPQGGSYNEQFF
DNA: TGTGCCAGCAGTCACCCACAGGGGGGCTCCTACAATGAGCAGTTCTTC

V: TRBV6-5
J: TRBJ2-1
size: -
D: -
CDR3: CASGLGGQFF
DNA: TGTGCCAGCGGCCTGGGGGGGCAGTTCTTC

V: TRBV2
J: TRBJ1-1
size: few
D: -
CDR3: CASSLREFGEAFF
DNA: TGTGCCAGCAGCCTCCGGGAATTTGGTGAAGCTTTCTTT

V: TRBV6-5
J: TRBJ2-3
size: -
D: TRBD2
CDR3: CASSYLASGGTDTQYF
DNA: TGTGCCAGCAGTTACCTCGCAAGCGGGGGCACAGATACGCAGTATTTT

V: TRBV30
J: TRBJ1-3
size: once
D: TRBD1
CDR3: CAWRDRSSGNTIYF
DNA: TGTGCCTGGAGGGACAGGAGCTCTGGAAACACCATATATTTT

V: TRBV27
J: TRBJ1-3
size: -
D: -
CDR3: CASSLFLSSGNTIYF
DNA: TGTGCCAGCAGTTTATTCCTGAGCTCTGGAAACACCATATATTTT

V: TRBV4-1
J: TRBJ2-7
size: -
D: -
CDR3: CASSQEEGPWEQYF
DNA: TGCGCCAGCAGCCAAGAAGAAGGGCCCTGGGAGCAGTACTTC

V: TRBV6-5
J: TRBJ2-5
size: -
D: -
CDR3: CASSYRQSQETQYF
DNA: TGTGCCAGCAGTTACCGGCAGAGCCAAGAGACCCAGTACTTC

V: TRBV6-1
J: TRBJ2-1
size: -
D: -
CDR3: CASRARGAAYNEQFF
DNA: TGTGCCAGCAGGGCCCGCGGGGCGGCCTACAATGAGCAGTTCTTC

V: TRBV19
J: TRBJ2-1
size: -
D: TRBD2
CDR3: CASSIVQGGGEQFF
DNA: TGTGCCAGTAGTATAGTGCAGGGCGGGGGTGAGCAGTTCTTC

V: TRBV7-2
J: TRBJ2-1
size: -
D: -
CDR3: CASSSPARGEQFF
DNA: TGTGCCAGCAGCTCACCCGCCCGGGGTGAGCAGTTCTTC

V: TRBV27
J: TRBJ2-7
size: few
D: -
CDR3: CASRPVGSKDYEQYF
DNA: TGTGCCAGCAGGCCTGTCGGATCCAAGGACTACGAGCAGTACTTC

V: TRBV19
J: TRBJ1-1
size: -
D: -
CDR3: CASSPSGTTNTEAFF
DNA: TGTGCCAGTAGTCCTTCGGGGACAACGAACACTGAAGCTTTCTTT

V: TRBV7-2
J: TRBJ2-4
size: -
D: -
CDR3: CASSLAKRGNIQYF
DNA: TGTGCCAGCAGCTTAGCGAAAAGGGGAAACATTCAGTACTTC

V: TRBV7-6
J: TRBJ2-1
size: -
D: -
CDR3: CASSASSYNEQFF
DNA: TGTGCCAGCAGCGCTAGTTCCTACAATGAGCAGTTCTTC

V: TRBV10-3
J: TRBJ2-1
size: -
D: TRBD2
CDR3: CAISGVGGGAANEQFF
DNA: TGTGCCATCAGTGGTGTCGGCGGGGGGGCGGCCAATGAGCAGTTCTTC

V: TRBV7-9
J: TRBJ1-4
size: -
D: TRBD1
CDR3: CASSSIQGGVNEKLFF
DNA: TGTGCCAGCAGCTCTATACAGGGGGGTGTTAATGAAAAACTGTTTTTT

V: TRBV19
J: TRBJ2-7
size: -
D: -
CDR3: CASGRGSYEQYF
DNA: TGTGCCTCTGGGCGCGGCTCCTACGAGCAGTACTTC

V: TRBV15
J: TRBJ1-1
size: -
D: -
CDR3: CATSSTPGTGQEAFF
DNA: TGTGCCACCAGCAGTACGCCAGGGACCGGCCAGGAAGCTTTCTTT

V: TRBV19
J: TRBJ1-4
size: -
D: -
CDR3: CASSVDRREKLFF
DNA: TGTGCCAGTAGTGTCGACAGGAGGGAAAAACTGTTTTTT

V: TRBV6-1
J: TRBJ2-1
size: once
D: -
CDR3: CASSDWGTTNNEQFF
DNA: TGTGCCAGCAGTGATTGGGGGACCACAAACAATGAGCAGTTCTTC

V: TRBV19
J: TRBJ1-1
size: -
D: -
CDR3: CASRRRDGMNTEAFF
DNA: TGTGCCAGTAGGCGACGGGACGGAATGAACACTGAAGCTTTCTTT

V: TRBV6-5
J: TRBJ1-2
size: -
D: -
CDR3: CASTKNYGYTF
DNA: TGTGCCAGCACCAAGAACTATGGCTACACCTTC

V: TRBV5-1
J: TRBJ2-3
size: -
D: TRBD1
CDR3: CASSPGAAGTGRGTQYF
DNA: TGCGCCAGCAGCCCTGGGGCGGCCGGGACAGGAAGAGGTACGCAGTATTTT

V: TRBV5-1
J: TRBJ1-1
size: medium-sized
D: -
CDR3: CASDPGWGIEAFF
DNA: TGCGCCAGCGATCCTGGATGGGGCATCGAAGCTTTCTTT

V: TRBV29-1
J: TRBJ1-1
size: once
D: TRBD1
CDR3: CSAAGQGMAEAFF
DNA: TGCAGCGCCGCGGGACAGGGGATGGCTGAAGCTTTCTTT

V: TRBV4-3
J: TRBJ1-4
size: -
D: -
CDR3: CASSQDKGTTNEKLFF
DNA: TGCGCCAGCAGCCAAGATAAGGGGACAACTAATGAAAAACTGTTTTTT

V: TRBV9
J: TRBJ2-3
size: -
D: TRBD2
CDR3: CASSVDQRGSTDTQYF
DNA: TGTGCCAGCAGCGTAGATCAGCGGGGGAGCACAGATACGCAGTATTTT

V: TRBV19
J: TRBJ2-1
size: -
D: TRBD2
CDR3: CASRLAGEYSYNEQFF
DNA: TGTGCCAGTAGATTAGCGGGAGAATACTCCTACAATGAGCAGTTCTTC

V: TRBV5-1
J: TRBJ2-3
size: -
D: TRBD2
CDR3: CASSSDIAGPTDTQYF
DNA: TGCGCCAGCAGCTCAGATATAGCGGGGCCCACAGATACGCAGTATTTT

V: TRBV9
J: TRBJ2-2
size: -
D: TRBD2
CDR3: CASSVGTSGRGYTGELFF
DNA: TGTGCCAGCAGCGTAGGAACTAGCGGGAGGGGATACACCGGGGAGCTGTTTTTT

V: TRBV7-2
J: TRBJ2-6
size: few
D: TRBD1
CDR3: CASSRTGARGANVLTF
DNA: TGTGCCAGCAGCAGGACAGGGGCGCGGGGGGCCAACGTCCTGACTTTC

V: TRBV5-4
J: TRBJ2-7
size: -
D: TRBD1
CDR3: CASSSGQGGYEQYF
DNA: TGTGCCAGCAGTTCCGGACAGGGGGGCTACGAGCAGTACTTC

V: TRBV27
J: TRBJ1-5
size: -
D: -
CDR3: CASRPIGEINQPQHF
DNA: TGTGCCAGCAGGCCAATCGGGGAAATTAATCAGCCCCAGCATTTT

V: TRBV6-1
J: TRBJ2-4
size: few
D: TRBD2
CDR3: CASSEADLRGGAKNIQYF
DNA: TGTGCCAGCAGTGAAGCGGATCTCCGCGGGGGGGCCAAAAACATTCAGTACTTC

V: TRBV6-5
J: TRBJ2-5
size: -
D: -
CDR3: CASSYSWAGETQYF
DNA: TGTGCCAGCAGTTACTCGTGGGCGGGAGAGACCCAGTACTTC

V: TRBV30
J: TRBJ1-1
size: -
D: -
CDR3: CAWSARQDTEAFF
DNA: TGTGCCTGGAGTGCTCGACAGGACACTGAAGCTTTCTTT

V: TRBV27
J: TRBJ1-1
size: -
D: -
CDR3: CASSSDSRGTTEAFF
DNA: TGTGCCAGCAGTTCGGACAGTCGGGGGACCACTGAAGCTTTCTTT

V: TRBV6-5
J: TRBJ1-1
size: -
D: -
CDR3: CTSSSGSSTEAFF
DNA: TGTACCAGCAGTTCCGGGAGTTCCACTGAAGCTTTCTTT

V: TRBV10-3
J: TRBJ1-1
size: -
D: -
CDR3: CATAGGRAEAFF
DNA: TGTGCCACTGCAGGTGGGAGGGCTGAAGCTTTCTTT

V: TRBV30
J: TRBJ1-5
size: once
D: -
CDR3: CAWTAGDLNQPQHF
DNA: TGTGCCTGGACAGCGGGGGACCTCAATCAGCCCCAGCATTTT

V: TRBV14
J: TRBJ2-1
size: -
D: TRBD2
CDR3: CASSRTSGRRYEQFF
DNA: TGTGCCAGCAGCCGTACTAGCGGGAGGCGCTATGAGCAGTTCTTC

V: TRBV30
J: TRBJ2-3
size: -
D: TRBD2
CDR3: CAWSGFGLAVDTQYF
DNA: TGTGCCTGGAGTGGTTTTGGACTAGCGGTGGATACGCAGTATTTT

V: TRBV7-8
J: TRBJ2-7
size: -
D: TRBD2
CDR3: CASSSRLAGAVYEQYF
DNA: TGTGCCAGCAGCTCCCGTTTAGCGGGAGCGGTGTACGAGCAGTACTTC

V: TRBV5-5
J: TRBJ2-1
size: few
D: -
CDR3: CASSLVKNEQFF
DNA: TGTGCCAGCAGCTTGGTTAAGAATGAGCAGTTCTTC

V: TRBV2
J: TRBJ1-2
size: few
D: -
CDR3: CASSAQLANYGYTF
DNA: TGTGCCAGCAGTGCTCAGCTCGCTAACTATGGCTACACCTTC

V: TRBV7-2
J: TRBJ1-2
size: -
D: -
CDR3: CASSRDGANYGYTF
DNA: TGTGCCAGCAGCCGGGACGGTGCTAACTATGGCTACACCTTC